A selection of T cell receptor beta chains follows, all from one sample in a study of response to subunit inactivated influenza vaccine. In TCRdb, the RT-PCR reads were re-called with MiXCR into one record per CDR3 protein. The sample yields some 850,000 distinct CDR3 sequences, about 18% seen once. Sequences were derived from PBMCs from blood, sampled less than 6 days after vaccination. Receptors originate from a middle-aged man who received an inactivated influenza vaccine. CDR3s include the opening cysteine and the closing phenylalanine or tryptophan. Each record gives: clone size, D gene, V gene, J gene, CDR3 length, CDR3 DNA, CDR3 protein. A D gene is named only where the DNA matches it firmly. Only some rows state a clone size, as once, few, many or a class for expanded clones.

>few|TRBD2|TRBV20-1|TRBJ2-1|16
TGCAGTTCAAATGGACTAGCGGGAGGGTCCTACAATGAGCAGTTCTTC
CSSNGLAGGSYNEQFF
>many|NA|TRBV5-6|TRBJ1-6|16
TGTGCCAGCAGCTTTAAACGGAATGGGCGACTAAGTCCCCTCCACTTT
CASSFKRNGRLSPLHF
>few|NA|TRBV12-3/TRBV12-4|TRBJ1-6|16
TGTGCCAGCAGTGCTAACAGAAGGTCCTATAATTCACCCCTCCACTTT
CASSANRRSYNSPLHF
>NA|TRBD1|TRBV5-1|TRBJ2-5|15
TGCGCCAGCAGTCGGGGGGACAGGGGCCAAGAGACCCAGTACTTC
CASSRGDRGQETQYF
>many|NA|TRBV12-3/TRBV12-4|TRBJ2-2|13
TGTGCCAGCAGCCCGACTAGCACCGGGGAGCTGTTTTTT
CASSPTSTGELFF
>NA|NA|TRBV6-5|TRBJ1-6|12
TGTGCCAGCAGTTACCCCGGCGGCCCCCTCCACTTT
CASSYPGGPLHF
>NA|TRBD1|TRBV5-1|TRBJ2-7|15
TGCGCCAGCAGCTTGTCGGGGACAGTTAACTACGAGCAGCACTTC
CASSLSGTVNYEQHF
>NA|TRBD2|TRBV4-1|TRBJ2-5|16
TGCGCCAGCAGCCAAGACGCAGCGGGGGGACAAGAGACCCAGTACTTC
CASSQDAAGGQETQYF
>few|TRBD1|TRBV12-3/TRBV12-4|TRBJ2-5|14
TGTGCCAGCAGTGTAGGGACAGGGCGAGAGACCCAGTACTTC
CASSVGTGRETQYF
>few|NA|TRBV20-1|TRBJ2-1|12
TGCAGTGCTAGAAGGCAGGCAGGCGAGCAGTTCTTC
CSARRQAGEQFF
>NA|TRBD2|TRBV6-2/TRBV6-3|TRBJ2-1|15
TGTGCCAGCAGCCAATGGGCTAGCGGGAGAAATGAGCAGTTCTTC
CASSQWASGRNEQFF
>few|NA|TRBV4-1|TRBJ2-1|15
TGCGCCAGCAGCCAGGGGGACACCAACTACAATGAGCAGTTCTTC
CASSQGDTNYNEQFF
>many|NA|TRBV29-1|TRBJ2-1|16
TGCAGCGTGTGGGGGATCAGCGGAAGCTCCTACAATGAGCAGTTCTTC
CSVWGISGSSYNEQFF
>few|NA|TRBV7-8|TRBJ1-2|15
TGTGCCAGCAGCTTAGCGAGGGGGAGTGAGTATGGCTACACCTTC
CASSLARGSEYGYTF
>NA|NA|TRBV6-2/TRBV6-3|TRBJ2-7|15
TGTGCCAGCAGTTACCTGACAGGTGTCGGCTACGAGCAGTACTTC
CASSYLTGVGYEQYF
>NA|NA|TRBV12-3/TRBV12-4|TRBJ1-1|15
TGTGCCAGCAGTTTACCTGCCTCCGGGCACACTGAAGCTTTCTTT
CASSLPASGHTEAFF
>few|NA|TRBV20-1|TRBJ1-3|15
TGCAGTGCTAGTAGGGGACAAAGCTCTGGAAACACCATATATTTT
CSASRGQSSGNTIYF
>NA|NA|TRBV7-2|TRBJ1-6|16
TGTGCCAGCAGCCTGGTACCGGGACGGACGAATTTACCCCTCCACTTT
CASSLVPGRTNLPLHF
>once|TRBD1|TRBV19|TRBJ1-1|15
TGTGCCAGTAGTCTCCGTCCCGGGACAGGGGCTGAAGCTTTCTTT
CASSLRPGTGAEAFF
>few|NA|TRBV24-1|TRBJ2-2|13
TGTGCCACCAGTGTTCCAGGGTCCGGGGAGCTGTTTTTT
CATSVPGSGELFF
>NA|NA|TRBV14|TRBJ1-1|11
TGTGCCAGCAGCCAAGTGGGGGAAGCTTTCTTT
CASSQVGEAFF
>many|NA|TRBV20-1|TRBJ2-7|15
TGCAGTGCCTGCGTGGTGGGGGAGGAACGGAACGAGCAGTACTTC
CSACVVGEERNEQYF